The clone carrying this T cell receptor (beta chain) has more than one count but fewer than ten. Its antigen is currently unknown. This CDR3 spans 17 amino acids. CDR1 is SGHTA, CDR2 FQGNSA, per germline. Trimming removed 1 base at V and 1 base at J, with 16 bases between. From the 5' RACE reads, TCRdb called clonotypes with MiXCR, one entry per CDR3 protein. Altogether 90,000 to 120,000 distinct CDR3 sequences are present, around 15% being singletons, with the ten largest covering 35% to 40%. This record comes from a study of T-cell memory formation after mild COVID-19. Regarding the study as a whole: Clones from the second wave (peaking day 37) had unconfirmed SARS-CoV-2 specificity. For contracting clones, CD4+ ones sat mainly in CM and EM, CD8+ in EMRA.

This clonotype originated in a young man who had mild COVID-19 (a few samples of this study predate the infection). Cell type and time point are not known. The chain recombines TRBV7-2 with TRBJ1-2, with D unclear. The specimen sequenced was PBMCs or a T cell subset sorted from them (not recorded which). The CDR3 reads CASSLEAGPRSNYGYTF. The DNA of the CDR3 is TGTGCCAGCAGCTTAGAGGCCGGGCCTAGGAGTAACTATGGCTACACCTTC.